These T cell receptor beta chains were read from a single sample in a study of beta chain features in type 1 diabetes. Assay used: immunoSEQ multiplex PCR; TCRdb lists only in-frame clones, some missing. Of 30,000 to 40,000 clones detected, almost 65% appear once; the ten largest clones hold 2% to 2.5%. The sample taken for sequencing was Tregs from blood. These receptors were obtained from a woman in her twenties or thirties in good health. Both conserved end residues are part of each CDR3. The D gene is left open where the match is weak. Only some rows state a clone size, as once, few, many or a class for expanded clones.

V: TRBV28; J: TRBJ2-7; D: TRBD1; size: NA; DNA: TGTGCCAGCAGTCCCGGAGGGACAGGGGACGAGCAGTACTTC; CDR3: CASSPGGTGDEQYF
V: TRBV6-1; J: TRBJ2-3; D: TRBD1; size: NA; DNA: TGTGCCAGCGGGACAGACTACACAGATACGCAGTATTTT; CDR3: CASGTDYTDTQYF
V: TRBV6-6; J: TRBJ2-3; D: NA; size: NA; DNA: TGTGCCAGCAGTTACCGCGGTGTTCGCACAGATACGCAGTATTTT; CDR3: CASSYRGVRTDTQYF
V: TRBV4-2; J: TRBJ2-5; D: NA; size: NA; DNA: TGTGCCAGCAGCCGAGATGACAGAGGGGGAACCCAGTACTTC; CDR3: CASSRDDRGGTQYF
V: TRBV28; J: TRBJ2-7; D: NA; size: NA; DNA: TGTGCCAGCAGGAGAAGTGCGAACGTCTATTACGAGCAGTACTTC; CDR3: CASRRSANVYYEQYF
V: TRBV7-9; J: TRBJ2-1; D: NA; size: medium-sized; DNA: TGTGCCAGCAGCTTATTGACGGGAGACGGCAATGAGCAGTTCTTC; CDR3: CASSLLTGDGNEQFF
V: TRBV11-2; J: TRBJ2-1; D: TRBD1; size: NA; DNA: TGTGCCAGCAGCACCGACAGGGGTGCCTACAATGAGCAGTTCTTC; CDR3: CASSTDRGAYNEQFF
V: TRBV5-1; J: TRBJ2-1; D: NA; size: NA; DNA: TGCGCCAGCAGCTTGGATCCTCTAGGTGATGAGCAGTTCTTC; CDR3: CASSLDPLGDEQFF
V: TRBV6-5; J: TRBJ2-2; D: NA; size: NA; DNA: TGTGCCAGCAGGAGTACGGCAGGGATCGCCGGGGAGCTGTTTTTT; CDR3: CASRSTAGIAGELFF
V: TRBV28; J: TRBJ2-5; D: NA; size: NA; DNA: TGTGCCAGCAGTTTTCCAGGGGTCCAAGAGACCCAGTACTTC; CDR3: CASSFPGVQETQYF
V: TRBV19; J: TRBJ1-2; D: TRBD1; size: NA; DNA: TGTGCCAGTAGTACCCGGACAGGGGCGGACTATGGCTACACCTTC; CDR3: CASSTRTGADYGYTF
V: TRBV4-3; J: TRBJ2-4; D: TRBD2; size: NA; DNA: TGCGCCAGCAGCCAACGCAGACTAGCGGGAGATATGGCCAAAAACATTCAGTACTTC; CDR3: CASSQRRLAGDMAKNIQYF
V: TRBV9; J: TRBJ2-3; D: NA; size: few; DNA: TGTGCCAGCAGCGTTGGCGGGGACAGCACAGATACGCAGTATTTT; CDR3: CASSVGGDSTDTQYF
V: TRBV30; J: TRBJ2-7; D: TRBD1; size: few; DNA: TGTGCCTGGAGTGGACAGGGCCGCTACGAGCAGTACTTC; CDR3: CAWSGQGRYEQYF
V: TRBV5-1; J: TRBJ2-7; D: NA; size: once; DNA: TGCGCCAGCAAAGAGCAGGGTTTCTACGAGCAGTACTTC; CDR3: CASKEQGFYEQYF
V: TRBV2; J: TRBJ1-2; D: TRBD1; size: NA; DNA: TGTGCCAGCAGTGAAACAGGGGGCAGGACTAACTATGGCTACACCTTC; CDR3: CASSETGGRTNYGYTF
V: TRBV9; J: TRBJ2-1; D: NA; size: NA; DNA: TGTGCCAGCAGCGTAGGGCCGAGGAGCAACAATGAGCAGTTCTTC; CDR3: CASSVGPRSNNEQFF
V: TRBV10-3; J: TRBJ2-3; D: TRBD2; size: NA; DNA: TGTGCCATCAAAGAAGCGGGGTATAGCACAGATACGCAGTATTTT; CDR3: CAIKEAGYSTDTQYF
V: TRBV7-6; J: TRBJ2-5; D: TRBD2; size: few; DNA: TGTGCCAGCAGCCCTACTAGCGGGAGCTTCCAAGAGACCCAGTACTTC; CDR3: CASSPTSGSFQETQYF
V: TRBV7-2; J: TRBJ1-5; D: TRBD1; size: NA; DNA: TGTGCCAGCAGCTTACTCCGGGACAGGGGGAATCAGCCCCAGCATTTT; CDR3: CASSLLRDRGNQPQHF